This TCR beta chain is drawn from a study of beta chain features in type 1 diabetes. Study-level findings and limits: Among all four CD4+ subsets, Type 1 diabetes patients had TCRB CDR3s that were moderately but significantly shorter. Highly expressing activated T cells could be over-counted with a cDNA template.

With 4 bases clipped from V and 2 bases from J, the junction kept 15 bases outside the gene matches. The CDR3 is 18 amino acids. Germline assignment: CDR1 SGDLS and CDR2 YYNGEE. Expressed TCRB transcripts were sequenced after all isolated RNA was converted to cDNA. Here immunoSEQ multiplex PCR was the method, and the copy in TCRdb shows in-frame clones only, minus some. The profile shows around 310,000 clones, around an eighth of them singletons. In the case of this clone: Antigen: not known.

What was sequenced was naive CD4+ T cells from blood. The receptor's source is a woman under 30 with type 1 diabetes. The chain is built from TRBV9 and TRBJ2-5, with 9 nucleotides matching TRBD1. The CDR3: CASSPLRDRATLQETQYF. CDR3 coding DNA: TGTGCCAGCAGCCCCCTCCGGGACAGGGCAACCCTACAAGAGACCCAGTACTTC.